This entry concerns a single T cell receptor (beta chain). The authors' processing: Quantification of nucleated cells was approximated via reference gene primer amplification. Measured with immunoSEQ multiplex PCR; TCRdb has only the in-frame clones, and not every one. The V and J calls and the clone size are those of that table, but D and trimming were determined from the DNA. This sample yields 250,000 or so clones, of which 89% are seen a single time; 4% to 5% belongs to the top ten. J gave up 3 bases and V 4 bases, and 7 bases lay outside the gene matches. CDR3 length: 15 amino acids. CDR1 and CDR2 (germline): MNHNY, SVGAGI (reference sequence). This sample was included in a study of blood T cell repertoires in COVID-19. Study in general: There were acute and convalescent COVID-19 samples, and they came from the United States, Italy and Spain. Sources were T cells, B-cell-depleted T cells, or PBMCs; the material itself was cDNA or gDNA.

The chain uses TRBV6-6 and TRBJ2-5; 8 bases are shared with TRBD1. This receptor was taken from a woman aged 40 to 50 who had recovered from COVID-19. The sequencing sample was made of peripheral blood. In DNA, the CDR3 is TGTGCCAGCAGTTCCCCCGGACAGGGAGAAGAGACCCAGTACTTC. Translating it yields CASSSPGQGEETQYF.